Listed below are T cell receptor beta chains from one sample, sequenced in a study of T cells in localized non-small cell lung cancer. Produced via immunoSEQ multiplex PCR; TCRdb's table is partial and in-frame only. Here the sample spans several hundred clones, roughly 23% being singletons. The sequencing used normal lung tissue next to the tumor, collected before any cancer treatment. The receptor set was obtained from a woman aged 40 to 75 with stage III lung adenocarcinoma. Each CDR3 is given with its conserved first and last residue. The D gene is left open where the match is weak. Size is stated for part of the rows, as once, few or many counts, or as a class when the clone is expanded.

V gene: TRBV28; clone size: few; J gene: TRBJ1-5; D gene: .; CDR3 DNA: TGTGCCAGCAGGCAGGGAGGGAATCAGCCCCAGCATTTT; CDR3 protein: CASRQGGNQPQHF
V gene: TRBV10-3; clone size: few; J gene: TRBJ1-1; D gene: .; CDR3 DNA: TGTGCCATCAGTGAGTTTGGGGTTACTGAAGCTTTCTTT; CDR3 protein: CAISEFGVTEAFF
V gene: TRBV7-6; clone size: .; J gene: TRBJ2-5; D gene: .; CDR3 DNA: TGTGCCAGCAGCTCATCCCCGGGCGAAAGGGGGCAAGAGACCCAGTACTTC; CDR3 protein: CASSSSPGERGQETQYF
V gene: TRBV28; clone size: few; J gene: TRBJ2-3; D gene: .; CDR3 DNA: TGTGCCAGCAGTTTTCTCGCGGGCACAGATACGCAGTATTTT; CDR3 protein: CASSFLAGTDTQYF
V gene: TRBV6-8; clone size: .; J gene: TRBJ1-1; D gene: .; CDR3 DNA: TGTGCCAGCAGTTACTCGAACAGCTTTATGAACACTGAAGCTTTCTTT; CDR3 protein: CASSYSNSFMNTEAFF
V gene: TRBV11-3; clone size: medium-sized; J gene: TRBJ2-5; D gene: TRBD2; CDR3 DNA: TGTGCCAGCAGCTTAGAAGCGGGAGGGGAGACCCAGTACTTC; CDR3 protein: CASSLEAGGETQYF
V gene: TRBV6-8; clone size: few; J gene: TRBJ2-1; D gene: .; CDR3 DNA: TGTGCCAGCTGCCGTACTAGTGGGGAGAATGAGCAGTTCTTC; CDR3 protein: CASCRTSGENEQFF
V gene: TRBV19; clone size: few; J gene: TRBJ2-1; D gene: TRBD2; CDR3 DNA: TGTGCCAGTAGTATAGACAAGACTAGCGGGAGTAGGGTTGAGCAGTTCTTC; CDR3 protein: CASSIDKTSGSRVEQFF
V gene: TRBV6-8; clone size: few; J gene: TRBJ2-7; D gene: TRBD2; CDR3 DNA: TGTGCCAGCAGTTACCAAACCGGGACTAGCGGAGACTACGAGCAGTACTTC; CDR3 protein: CASSYQTGTSGDYEQYF
V gene: TRBV6-8; clone size: few; J gene: TRBJ1-2; D gene: .; CDR3 DNA: TGTGCCAGCAGTTACTCGGGGTTCTCTGGCTACACCTTC; CDR3 protein: CASSYSGFSGYTF
V gene: TRBV11-3; clone size: large; J gene: TRBJ2-7; D gene: .; CDR3 DNA: TGTGCCAGCAGCAGATTCGGGACACCGAGCTCCTACGAGCAGTACTTC; CDR3 protein: CASSRFGTPSSYEQYF
V gene: TRBV28; clone size: few; J gene: TRBJ2-3; D gene: .; CDR3 DNA: TGTGCCAGCAGTCCATGGGGGAGCCCCACGAATACGCAGTATTTT; CDR3 protein: CASSPWGSPTNTQYF
V gene: TRBV18; clone size: .; J gene: TRBJ2-2; D gene: .; CDR3 DNA: TGTGCCAGCTCACCAGAAAGGTTTCTAGCGAACACCGGGGAGCTGTTTTTT; CDR3 protein: CASSPERFLANTGELFF
V gene: TRBV6-8; clone size: few; J gene: TRBJ2-1; D gene: TRBD1; CDR3 DNA: TGTGCCAGCACCCCGGGGACGGGACAGGGCTACAATGAGCAGTTCTTC; CDR3 protein: CASTPGTGQGYNEQFF
V gene: TRBV6-8; clone size: .; J gene: TRBJ2-1; D gene: TRBD2; CDR3 DNA: TGTGCCATCAGTTCCTGGACTAGCGGGAACAATGAGCAGTTCTTC; CDR3 protein: CAISSWTSGNNEQFF
V gene: TRBV11-3; clone size: few; J gene: TRBJ2-1; D gene: .; CDR3 DNA: TGTGCCAGCAGCTTTGGGGACGCGGGACGGGATGAGCAGTTCTTC; CDR3 protein: CASSFGDAGRDEQFF
V gene: TRBV12-5; clone size: few; J gene: TRBJ2-7; D gene: .; CDR3 DNA: TGTGCCACCAAAATAGGGGGGCTGGGTCCTGCCGCCTTC; CDR3 protein: CATKIGGLGPAAF
V gene: TRBV6-8; clone size: few; J gene: TRBJ1-1; D gene: .; CDR3 DNA: TGTGCCAGCAGGATGTCCATGGGGGAAGGGAACACTGAAGCTTTCTTT; CDR3 protein: CASRMSMGEGNTEAFF
V gene: TRBV28; clone size: few; J gene: TRBJ2-1; D gene: TRBD2; CDR3 DNA: TGTGCCAGCAGACCGGGACTAGCGTCTGATGAGCAGTTCTTC; CDR3 protein: CASRPGLASDEQFF
V gene: TRBV11-3; clone size: few; J gene: TRBJ2-1; D gene: .; CDR3 DNA: TGTGCCAGCAGCTTAGTAGCCAGGGGATCCTACAATGAGCAGTTCTTC; CDR3 protein: CASSLVARGSYNEQFF
V gene: TRBV29-1; clone size: .; J gene: TRBJ1-4; D gene: .; CDR3 DNA: TGCAGCGTTGCCCCCCGTGGGAGTGAAAAACTGTTTTTT; CDR3 protein: CSVAPRGSEKLFF
V gene: TRBV18; clone size: .; J gene: TRBJ1-1; D gene: .; CDR3 DNA: TGTGCCAGCTCACCGCCTATCGGAGGATTCACTGAAGCTTTCTTT; CDR3 protein: CASSPPIGGFTEAFF
V gene: TRBV6-8; clone size: .; J gene: TRBJ2-3; D gene: .; CDR3 DNA: TGTGCCAGCAGTTACTCGAGTAGCACAGATACGCAGTATTTT; CDR3 protein: CASSYSSSTDTQYF
V gene: TRBV7-1; clone size: few; J gene: TRBJ1-2; D gene: TRBD1; CDR3 DNA: TGTGCCAGCAGCTTTGACAGGGGCTCTGGCTACACCTTC; CDR3 protein: CASSFDRGSGYTF
V gene: TRBV30; clone size: .; J gene: TRBJ2-7; D gene: .; CDR3 DNA: TGTGCCTGGAGTCCAGGGACTCCCGGTAACTACGAGCAGTACTTC; CDR3 protein: CAWSPGTPGNYEQYF
V gene: TRBV9; clone size: few; J gene: TRBJ2-2; D gene: .; CDR3 DNA: TGTGCCAGCAGCGTAGGCGTCACCGGGGAGCTGTTTTTT; CDR3 protein: CASSVGVTGELFF
V gene: TRBV11-3; clone size: medium-sized; J gene: TRBJ1-5; D gene: .; CDR3 DNA: TGTGCCAGCAGCTTAACAGAATTGAATCAGCCCCAGCATTTT; CDR3 protein: CASSLTELNQPQHF
V gene: TRBV29-1; clone size: .; J gene: TRBJ2-2; D gene: .; CDR3 DNA: TGCAGCGTTGCCCGCAGACAGAACACCGGGGAGCTGTTTTTT; CDR3 protein: CSVARRQNTGELFF
V gene: TRBV28; clone size: few; J gene: TRBJ2-4; D gene: .; CDR3 DNA: TGTGCCAGCAGTTTAAGATTGGGGACAAATACGGCCAAAAACATTCAGTACTTC; CDR3 protein: CASSLRLGTNTAKNIQYF
V gene: TRBV11-3; clone size: few; J gene: TRBJ2-2; D gene: .; CDR3 DNA: TGTGCCAGCAGCTTAGGACGGGGTACGGACACCGGGGAGCTGTTTTTT; CDR3 protein: CASSLGRGTDTGELFF
V gene: TRBV11-3; clone size: few; J gene: TRBJ2-7; D gene: .; CDR3 DNA: TGTGCCAGCGTACCTCGGGAGTCTTCCTACGAGCAGTACTTC; CDR3 protein: CASVPRESSYEQYF
V gene: TRBV11-3; clone size: .; J gene: TRBJ2-1; D gene: TRBD1; CDR3 DNA: TGTGCCAGCAGCTTACGGACAGGGGGCGCGGGGGGCGTCAATGAGCAGTTCTTC; CDR3 protein: CASSLRTGGAGGVNEQFF
V gene: TRBV30; clone size: few; J gene: TRBJ2-5; D gene: .; CDR3 DNA: TGTGCCTGGAGTCAACTAGTGAGGGAGACCCAGTACTTC; CDR3 protein: CAWSQLVRETQYF
V gene: TRBV19; clone size: .; J gene: TRBJ1-2; D gene: TRBD1; CDR3 DNA: TGTGCCAGTAGTAACAACGGCAGGGGGCAAACTAACTATGGCTACACCTTC; CDR3 protein: CASSNNGRGQTNYGYTF
V gene: TRBV11-3; clone size: few; J gene: TRBJ2-1; D gene: .; CDR3 DNA: TGTGCCAGCAGCCCAGAGGGACCTTCCCGCGATGAGCAGTTCTTC; CDR3 protein: CASSPEGPSRDEQFF
V gene: TRBV10-2; clone size: .; J gene: TRBJ1-2; D gene: .; CDR3 DNA: TGCGCCAGCAGGTGGGGAAACTATGGCTACACCTTC; CDR3 protein: CASRWGNYGYTF
V gene: TRBV9; clone size: .; J gene: TRBJ2-7; D gene: TRBD2; CDR3 DNA: TGTGCCAGCAGGGCCGGACTAGCGGCCTACGAGCAGTACTTC; CDR3 protein: CASRAGLAAYEQYF
V gene: TRBV6-8; clone size: .; J gene: TRBJ2-1; D gene: .; CDR3 DNA: TGTGCCAGCGGAAGTGGGGCCTACAGCCTGAGCTCCTACAATGAGCAGTTCTTC; CDR3 protein: CASGSGAYSLSSYNEQFF
V gene: TRBV18; clone size: few; J gene: TRBJ2-5; D gene: .; CDR3 DNA: TGTGCCAGCTCACCACCGACTCAGGGAGAGACCCAGTACTTC; CDR3 protein: CASSPPTQGETQYF
V gene: TRBV10-3; clone size: few; J gene: TRBJ1-1; D gene: .; CDR3 DNA: TGTGCCATCAGTGAGTATAACAGGGAGCCCACTGAAGCTTTCTTT; CDR3 protein: CAISEYNREPTEAFF
V gene: TRBV28; clone size: .; J gene: TRBJ2-1; D gene: TRBD2; CDR3 DNA: TGTGCCAGCAGTTTAGGGGGGGAGGGGAGCTCCTACAATGAGCAGTTCTTC; CDR3 protein: CASSLGGEGSSYNEQFF
V gene: TRBV5-1; clone size: .; J gene: TRBJ2-3; D gene: TRBD2; CDR3 DNA: TGCGCCAGCAGCCCCGGGGCTAGCGGGATCACAGATACGCAGTATTTT; CDR3 protein: CASSPGASGITDTQYF
V gene: TRBV30; clone size: few; J gene: TRBJ2-7; D gene: .; CDR3 DNA: TGTGCCTGGAGTGCTTACCCCTCGGGGTCGCGGGACCTCGGCGAGCAGTACTTC; CDR3 protein: CAWSAYPSGSRDLGEQYF
V gene: TRBV19; clone size: .; J gene: TRBJ2-3; D gene: TRBD2; CDR3 DNA: TGTGCCAGTAGTCCGAGCGGGACCCGGGGAGATACGCAGTATTTT; CDR3 protein: CASSPSGTRGDTQYF
V gene: TRBV28; clone size: .; J gene: TRBJ2-3; D gene: .; CDR3 DNA: TGTGCCAGCAGTTTTGTTTTGGGTACAGATACGCAGTATTTT; CDR3 protein: CASSFVLGTDTQYF
V gene: TRBV30; clone size: few; J gene: TRBJ2-7; D gene: TRBD1; CDR3 DNA: TGTGCCTGGAGCCCCGGGACAGGGAATGGCGAGCAGTACTTC; CDR3 protein: CAWSPGTGNGEQYF
V gene: TRBV30; clone size: .; J gene: TRBJ1-2; D gene: .; CDR3 DNA: TGTGCCTGGAGTGTAGGTCAGCCCTATGGCTACACCTTC; CDR3 protein: CAWSVGQPYGYTF
V gene: TRBV6-8; clone size: large; J gene: TRBJ1-1; D gene: .; CDR3 DNA: TGTGCCAGCAGTCCTAACGCGAGAGCTGAAGCTTTCTTT; CDR3 protein: CASSPNARAEAFF
V gene: TRBV29-1; clone size: .; J gene: TRBJ2-2; D gene: .; CDR3 DNA: TGCAGCGTTGAGGGCAGGGCGAACACCGGGGAGCTGTTTTTT; CDR3 protein: CSVEGRANTGELFF
V gene: TRBV30; clone size: few; J gene: TRBJ1-2; D gene: .; CDR3 DNA: TGTGCCTGGAGTCCACCATATGGCTACACCTTC; CDR3 protein: CAWSPPYGYTF
V gene: TRBV6-8; clone size: .; J gene: TRBJ2-7; D gene: .; CDR3 DNA: TGTGCCAGCAGACCTCTAGGTGGCTACGAGCAGTACTTC; CDR3 protein: CASRPLGGYEQYF
V gene: TRBV19; clone size: .; J gene: TRBJ2-6; D gene: .; CDR3 DNA: TGTGCCAGTAGTGGGGCCGAGGGGGCCAACGTCCTGACTTTC; CDR3 protein: CASSGAEGANVLTF
V gene: TRBV11-3; clone size: few; J gene: TRBJ2-1; D gene: TRBD2; CDR3 DNA: TGTGCCAGCAGCCAGACACGGACTAGCCTGCTCGGGCAGTTCTTC; CDR3 protein: CASSQTRTSLLGQFF
V gene: TRBV2; clone size: few; J gene: TRBJ1-5; D gene: TRBD1; CDR3 DNA: TGTGCCAGCAGTAATGGACAGGGGGTTCAGCCCCAGCATTTT; CDR3 protein: CASSNGQGVQPQHF
V gene: TRBV12-5; clone size: .; J gene: TRBJ2-3; D gene: .; CDR3 DNA: TGTGCTAGTGCCCTGCGGCCAGGAAGCACAGATACGCAGTATTTT; CDR3 protein: CASALRPGSTDTQYF